Detailed here is one T cell receptor beta chain. These data come from a study of blood T cell repertoires in COVID-19. In assigning cohorts, the study relied on participant-reported clinical history. Recovered status applied to Cohort 3 donors who had two consecutive negative PCRs. It also applied to those with clearance or with symptom resolution. In the study's own analysis: Amplification with reference gene primers provided the estimates of nucleated cell counts. Clones were read by immunoSEQ multiplex PCR, and TCRdb kept only the in-frame ones, dropping some. V and J calls and clone size are copied from that table; D and trimming were computed from the DNA. In the table there are around 200,000 clones, 89% of which are singletons. Germline V CDR1 and CDR2: GTSNPN, SVGIG (reference sequence). V trimming: 0 bases; J trimming: 1 base; junction bases outside the gene matches: 4. This CDR3 has 15 residues.

The specimen was PBMCs or T cells enriched from blood (not recorded which). The chain combines TRBV30 with TRBJ2-3, with 7 bases lining up with TRBD1. The origin of this receptor is a woman between 18 and 29 years old who had recovered from COVID-19. CDR3 nucleotides: TGTGCCTGGAGTGTCGGGACAGCCCGCACAGATACGCAGTATTTT. It codes for CAWSVGTARTDTQYF.